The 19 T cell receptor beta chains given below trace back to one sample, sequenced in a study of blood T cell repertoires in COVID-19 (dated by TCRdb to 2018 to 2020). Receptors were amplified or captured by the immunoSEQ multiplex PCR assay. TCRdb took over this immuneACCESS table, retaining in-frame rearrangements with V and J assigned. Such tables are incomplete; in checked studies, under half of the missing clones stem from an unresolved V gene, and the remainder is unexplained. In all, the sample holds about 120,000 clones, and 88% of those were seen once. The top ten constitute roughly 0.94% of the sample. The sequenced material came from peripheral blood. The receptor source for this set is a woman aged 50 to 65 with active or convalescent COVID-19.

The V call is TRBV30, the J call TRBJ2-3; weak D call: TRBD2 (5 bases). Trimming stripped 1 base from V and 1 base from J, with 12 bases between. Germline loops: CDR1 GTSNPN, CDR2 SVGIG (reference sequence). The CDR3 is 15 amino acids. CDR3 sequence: CAWSAVGAGTDTQYF. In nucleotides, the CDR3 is TGTGCCTGGAGTGCCGTTGGAGCGGGCACAGATACGCAGTATTTT.

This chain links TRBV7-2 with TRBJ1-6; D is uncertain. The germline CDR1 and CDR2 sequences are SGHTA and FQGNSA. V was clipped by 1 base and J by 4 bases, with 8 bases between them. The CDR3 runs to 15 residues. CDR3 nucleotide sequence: TGTGCCAGCAGCTTAGGTCCAAATTATAATTCACCCCTCCACTTT. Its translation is CASSLGPNYNSPLHF.

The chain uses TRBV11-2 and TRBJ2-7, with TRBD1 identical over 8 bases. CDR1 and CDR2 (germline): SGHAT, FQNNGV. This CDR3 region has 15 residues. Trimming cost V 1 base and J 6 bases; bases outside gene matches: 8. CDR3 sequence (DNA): TGTGCCAGCAGCTTAGTAGGACAGGGACCCGTCGAGCAGTACTTC. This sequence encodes CASSLVGQGPVEQYF.

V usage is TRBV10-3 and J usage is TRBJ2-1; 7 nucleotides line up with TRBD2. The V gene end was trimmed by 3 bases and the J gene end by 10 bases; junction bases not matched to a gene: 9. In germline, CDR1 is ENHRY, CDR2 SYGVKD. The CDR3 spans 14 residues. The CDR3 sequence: CAISDGSGIEEQFF. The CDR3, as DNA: TGTGCCATCAGTGATGGCAGCGGGATCGAGGAGCAGTTCTTC.

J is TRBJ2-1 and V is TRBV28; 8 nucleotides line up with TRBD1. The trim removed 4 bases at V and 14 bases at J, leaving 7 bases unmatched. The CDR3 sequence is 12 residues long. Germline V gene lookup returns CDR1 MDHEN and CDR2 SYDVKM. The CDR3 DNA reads TGTGCCAGCAGTTCCCGGACAGGGTACGAGTTCTTC. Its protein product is CASSSRTGYEFF.

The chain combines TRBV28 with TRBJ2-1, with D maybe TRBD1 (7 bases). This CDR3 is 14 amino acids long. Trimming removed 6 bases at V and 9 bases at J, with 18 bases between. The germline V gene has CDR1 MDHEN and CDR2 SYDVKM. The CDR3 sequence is CASRPQGGGAEQFF. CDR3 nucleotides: TGTGCCAGCAGGCCTCAGGGGGGTGGGGCTGAGCAGTTCTTC.

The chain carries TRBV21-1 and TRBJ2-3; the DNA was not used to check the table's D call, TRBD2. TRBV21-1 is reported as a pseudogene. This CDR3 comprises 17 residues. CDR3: CASSTFSGRAEADTQYF. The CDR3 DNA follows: TGTGCCAGCAGCACGTTTAGCGGGAGGGCAGAGGCAGATACGCAGTATTTT.

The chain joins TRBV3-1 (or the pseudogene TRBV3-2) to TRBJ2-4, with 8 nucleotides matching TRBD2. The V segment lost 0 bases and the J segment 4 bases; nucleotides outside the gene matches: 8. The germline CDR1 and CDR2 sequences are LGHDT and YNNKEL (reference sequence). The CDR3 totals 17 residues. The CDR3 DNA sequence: TGTGCCAGCAGCCAAGATTTACGGGAGGGCCAAAAAAACATTCAGTACTTC. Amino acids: CASSQDLREGQKNIQYF.

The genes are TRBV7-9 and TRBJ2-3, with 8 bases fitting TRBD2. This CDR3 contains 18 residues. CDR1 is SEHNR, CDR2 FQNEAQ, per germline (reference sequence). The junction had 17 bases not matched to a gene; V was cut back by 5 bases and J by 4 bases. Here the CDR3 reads CASSGYTSREGPPDTQYF. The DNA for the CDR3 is TGTGCCAGCAGCGGATACACTAGCCGGGAGGGCCCGCCAGATACGCAGTATTTT.

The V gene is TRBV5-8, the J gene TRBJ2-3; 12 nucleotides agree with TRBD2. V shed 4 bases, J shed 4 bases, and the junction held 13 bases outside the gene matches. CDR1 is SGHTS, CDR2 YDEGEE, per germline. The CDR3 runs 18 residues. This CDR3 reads CASSLTGRLAGVSDTQYF. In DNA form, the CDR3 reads TGTGCCAGCAGCCTGACAGGGCGACTAGCGGGAGTTTCAGATACGCAGTATTTT.

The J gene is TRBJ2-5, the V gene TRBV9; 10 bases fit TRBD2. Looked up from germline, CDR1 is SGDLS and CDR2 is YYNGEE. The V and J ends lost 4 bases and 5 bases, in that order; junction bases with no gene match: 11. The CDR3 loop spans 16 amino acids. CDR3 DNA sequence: TGTGCCAGCAGCCTCCAGCTAGCGGGAGACAGGGAGACCCAGTACTTC. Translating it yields CASSLQLAGDRETQYF. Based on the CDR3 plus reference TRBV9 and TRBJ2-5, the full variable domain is DSGVTQTPKHLITATGQRVTLRCSPRSGDLSVYWYQQSLDQGLQFLIQYYNGEERAKGNILERFSAQQFPDLHSELNLSSLELGDSALYFCASSLQLAGDRETQYFGPGTRLLVL.

The CDR3 DNA follows: TGTGCCAGCAATGGGAGGGGAGGCAATCAGCCCCAGCATTTT. Translated, it gives CASNGRGGNQPQHF. The rearrangement joins TRBV2 to TRBJ1-5, with TRBD1 as a possible D gene (5 bases). CDR3 size: 14 residues. Germline V gene data show CDR1 as SNHLY and CDR2 as FYNNEI. The V end was cut by 7 bases, the J end by 2 bases, with 12 bases between. Filled out from reference TRBV2 and TRBJ1-5, the complete variable domain reads EPEVTQTPSHQVTQMGQEVILRCVPISNHLYFYWYRQILGQKVEFLVSFYNNEISEKSEIFDDQFSVERPDGSNFTLKIRSTKLEDSAMYFCASNGRGGNQPQHFGDGTRLSIL.

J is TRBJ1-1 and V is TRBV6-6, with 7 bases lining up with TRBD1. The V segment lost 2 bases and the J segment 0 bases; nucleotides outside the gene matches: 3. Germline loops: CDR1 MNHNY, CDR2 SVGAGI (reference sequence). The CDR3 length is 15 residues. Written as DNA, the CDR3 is TGTGCCAGCAGTTACGCGACAGGGCTGAACACTGAAGCTTTCTTT. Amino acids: CASSYATGLNTEAFF.

This chain's CDR3 is CASSIGSGFPYEQYF. Here the CDR3 DNA reads TGTGCCAGTAGTATAGGTTCAGGGTTCCCCTACGAGCAGTACTTC. The rearrangement uses TRBV19 and TRBJ2-7, with TRBD1 as a possible D gene (5 bases). Deletions cut 1 base from V and 2 bases from J, with 12 bases between. The V gene's germline CDR1 is LNHDA and CDR2 SQIVND (reference sequence). The CDR3 is 15 residues long. The full variable domain, completed using reference TRBV19 and TRBJ2-7, is DGGITQSPKYLFRKEGQNVTLSCEQNLNHDAMYWYRQDPGQGLRLIYYSQIVNDFQKGDIAEGYSVSREKKESFPLTVTSAQKNPTAFYLCASSIGSGFPYEQYFGPGTRLTVT.

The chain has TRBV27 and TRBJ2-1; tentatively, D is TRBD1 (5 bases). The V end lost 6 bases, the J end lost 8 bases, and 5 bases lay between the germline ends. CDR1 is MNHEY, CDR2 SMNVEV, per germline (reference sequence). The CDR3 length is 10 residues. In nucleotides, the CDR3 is TGTGCCAGCAGAGGGGATGAGCAGTTCTTC. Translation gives CASRGDEQFF.

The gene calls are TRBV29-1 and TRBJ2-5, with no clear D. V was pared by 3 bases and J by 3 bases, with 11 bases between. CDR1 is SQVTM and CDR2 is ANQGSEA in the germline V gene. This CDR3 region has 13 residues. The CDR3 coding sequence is TGCAGCGTTGAGAGTAACAGAAAAGAGACCCAGTACTTC. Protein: CSVESNRKETQYF.

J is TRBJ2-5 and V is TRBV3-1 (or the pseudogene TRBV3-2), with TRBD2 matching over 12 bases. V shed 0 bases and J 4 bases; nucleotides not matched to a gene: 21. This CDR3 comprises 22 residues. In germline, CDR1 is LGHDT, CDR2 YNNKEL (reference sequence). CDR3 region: CASSQERIGLAGGPGLLETQYF. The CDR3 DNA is TGTGCCAGCAGCCAAGAGCGGATAGGGCTAGCGGGAGGGCCTGGATTACTAGAGACCCAGTACTTC.

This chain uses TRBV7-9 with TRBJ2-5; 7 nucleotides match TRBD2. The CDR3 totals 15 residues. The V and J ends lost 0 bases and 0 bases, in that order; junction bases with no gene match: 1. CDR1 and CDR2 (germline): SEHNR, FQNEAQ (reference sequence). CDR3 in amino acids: CASSLAGGYQETQYF. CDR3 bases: TGTGCCAGCAGCTTAGCGGGAGGGTACCAAGAGACCCAGTACTTC.

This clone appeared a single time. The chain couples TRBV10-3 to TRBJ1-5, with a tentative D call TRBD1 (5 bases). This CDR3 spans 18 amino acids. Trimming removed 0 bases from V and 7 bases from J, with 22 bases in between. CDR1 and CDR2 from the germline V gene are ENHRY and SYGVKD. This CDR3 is CAISESGLVAGAGQPQHF. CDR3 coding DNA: TGTGCCATCAGTGAGTCGGGACTTGTAGCCGGGGCGGGACAGCCCCAGCATTTT.